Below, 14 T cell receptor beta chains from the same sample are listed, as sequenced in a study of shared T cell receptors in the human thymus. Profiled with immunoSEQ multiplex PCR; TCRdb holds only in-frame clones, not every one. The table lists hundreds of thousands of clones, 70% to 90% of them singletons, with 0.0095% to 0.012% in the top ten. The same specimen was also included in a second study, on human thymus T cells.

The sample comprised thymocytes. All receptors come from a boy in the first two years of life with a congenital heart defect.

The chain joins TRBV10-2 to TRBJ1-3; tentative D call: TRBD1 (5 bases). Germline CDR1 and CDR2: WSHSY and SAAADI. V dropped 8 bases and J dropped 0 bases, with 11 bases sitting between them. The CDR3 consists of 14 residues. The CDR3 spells CASAWGFSGNTIYF. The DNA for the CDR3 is TGCGCCAGCGCCTGGGGCTTCTCTGGAAACACCATATATTTT.

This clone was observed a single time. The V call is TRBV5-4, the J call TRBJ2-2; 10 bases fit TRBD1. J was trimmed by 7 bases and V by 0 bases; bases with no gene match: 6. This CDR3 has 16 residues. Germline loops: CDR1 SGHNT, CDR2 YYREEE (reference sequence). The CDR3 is CASSLGGQGKNGELFF. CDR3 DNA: TGTGCCAGCAGCTTGGGGGGACAGGGGAAGAACGGGGAGCTGTTTTTT.

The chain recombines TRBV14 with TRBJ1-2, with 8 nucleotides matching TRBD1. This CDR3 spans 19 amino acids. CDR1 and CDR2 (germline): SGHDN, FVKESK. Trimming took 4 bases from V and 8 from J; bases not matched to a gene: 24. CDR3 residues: CASSRIPYGRGQPRGGYTF. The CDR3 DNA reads TGTGCCAGCAGCCGGATCCCGTATGGCAGGGGGCAGCCCCGGGGGGGCTACACCTTC.

The CDR3 DNA is TGTGCCAGCAGCGACGGTAAAAGACAGTACGAGCAGTACTTC. It encodes CASSDGKRQYEQYF. The genes are TRBV5-4 and TRBJ2-7; D might be TRBD1 (5 bases). Trimming pared 4 bases from V and 4 bases from J, leaving 15 bases between. Germline V gene data show CDR1 as SGHNT and CDR2 as YYREEE (reference sequence). The CDR3 runs 14 residues.

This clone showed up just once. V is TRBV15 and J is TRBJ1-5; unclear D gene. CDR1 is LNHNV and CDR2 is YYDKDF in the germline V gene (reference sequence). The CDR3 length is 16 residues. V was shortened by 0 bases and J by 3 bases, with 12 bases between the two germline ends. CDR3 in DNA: TGTGCCACCAGCAGAGACGAGCGCCAGTACAATCAGCCCCAGCATTTT. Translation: CATSRDERQYNQPQHF.

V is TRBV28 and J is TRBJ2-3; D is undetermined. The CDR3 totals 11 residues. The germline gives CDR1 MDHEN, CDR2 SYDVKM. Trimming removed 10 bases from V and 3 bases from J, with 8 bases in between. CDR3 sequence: CATGETDTQYF. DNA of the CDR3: TGTGCCACCGGTGAGACAGATACGCAGTATTTT.

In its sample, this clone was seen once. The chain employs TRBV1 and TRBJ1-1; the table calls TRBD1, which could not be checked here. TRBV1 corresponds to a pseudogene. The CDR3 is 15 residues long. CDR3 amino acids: CTSSQESGKNTEAFF. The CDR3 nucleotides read TGCACCAGCAGCCAAGAGTCAGGGAAGAACACTGAAGCTTTCTTT.

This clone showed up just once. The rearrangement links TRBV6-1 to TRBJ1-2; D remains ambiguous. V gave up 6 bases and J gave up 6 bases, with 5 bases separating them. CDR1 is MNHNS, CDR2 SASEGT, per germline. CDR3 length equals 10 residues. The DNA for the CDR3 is TGTGCCAGCAGGTCTGATGGCTACACCTTC. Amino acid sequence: CASRSDGYTF.

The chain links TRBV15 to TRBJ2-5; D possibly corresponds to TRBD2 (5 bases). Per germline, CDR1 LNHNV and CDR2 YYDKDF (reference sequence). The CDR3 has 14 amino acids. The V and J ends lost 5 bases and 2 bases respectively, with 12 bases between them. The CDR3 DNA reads TGTGCCACCAGCCCCGGGCGGGTTCAAGAGACCCAGTACTTC. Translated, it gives CATSPGRVQETQYF.

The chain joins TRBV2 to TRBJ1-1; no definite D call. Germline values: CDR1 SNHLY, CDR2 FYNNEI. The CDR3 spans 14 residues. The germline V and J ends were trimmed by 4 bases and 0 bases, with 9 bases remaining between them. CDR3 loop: CASSAGFMNTEAFF. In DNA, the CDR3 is TGTGCCAGCAGTGCCGGGTTCATGAACACTGAAGCTTTCTTT.

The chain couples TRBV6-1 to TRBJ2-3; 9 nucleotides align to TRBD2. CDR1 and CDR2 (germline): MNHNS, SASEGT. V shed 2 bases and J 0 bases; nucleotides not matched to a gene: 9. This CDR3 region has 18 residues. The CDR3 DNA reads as TGTGCCAGCAGTGAACCAACGGGACTAGCAGATAGCACAGATACGCAGTATTTT. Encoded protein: CASSEPTGLADSTDTQYF.

The CDR3 coding sequence is TGCAGCGTTGAAGATCTTGGCGGGAGGGAGAACGAGCAGTACTTC. Amino acids: CSVEDLGGRENEQYF. This chain joins TRBV29-1 and TRBJ2-7; 9 positions agree with TRBD2. The CDR3 is 15 residues long. Germline V gene data show CDR1 as SQVTM and CDR2 as ANQGSEA. After removal of 0 bases from V and 5 bases from J, the junction contained 8 bases not matched to a gene.

In nucleotides, the CDR3 is TGTGCCTGGAGGGGGGACAGGGAGGCCTATGGCTACACCTTC. Translated: CAWRGDREAYGYTF. This chain connects TRBV30 to TRBJ1-2; 9 bases agree with TRBD1. Germline V gives CDR1 GTSNPN, CDR2 SVGIG (reference sequence). The CDR3 is made up of 14 amino acids. J lost 4 bases, V lost 3 bases, and 6 bases had no gene match.

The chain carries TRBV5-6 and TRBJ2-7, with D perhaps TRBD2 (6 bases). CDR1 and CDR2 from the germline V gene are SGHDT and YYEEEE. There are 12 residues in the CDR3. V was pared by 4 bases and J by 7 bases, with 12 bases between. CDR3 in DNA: TGTGCCAGCAGCCCCGGGGGTGGGGAGCAGTACTTC. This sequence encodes CASSPGGGEQYF. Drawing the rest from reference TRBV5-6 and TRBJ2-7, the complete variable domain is DAGVTQSPTHLIKTRGQQVTLRCSPKSGHDTVSWYQQALGQGPQFIFQYYEEEERQRGNFPDRFSGHQFPNYSSELNVNALLLGDSALYLCASSPGGGEQYFGPGTRLTVT.